These 17 T cell receptor beta chains were all obtained from the same sample, sequenced in a study of PD-L1 blockade in urothelial cancer. Using immunoSEQ multiplex PCR, the repertoire was profiled, and TCRdb retains in-frame clones only, with some absent. Of around 66,000 clones in the sample, 81% were seen once. Regarding time point: pretreatment peripheral blood. The input for sequencing was PBMCs, taken around atezolizumab (anti-PD-L1) treatment. The receptors come from a man in his 70s with urothelial cancer.

This chain connects TRBV9 to TRBJ1-1; 9 bases are shared with TRBD1. The CDR3 extends over 17 amino acids. Germline CDR1 is SGDLS and CDR2 is YYNGEE. V was clipped by 0 bases and J by 0 bases; unmatched bases: 6. CDR3 bases: TGTGCCAGCAGCGTAGCTATGGGACAGGGAGTGAACACTGAAGCTTTCTTT. Its translation is CASSVAMGQGVNTEAFF.

This clone is a singleton in its sample. This rearrangement joins TRBV5-1 to TRBJ2-1; 12 bases are shared with TRBD2. The V segment lost 4 bases and the J segment 9 bases; nucleotides outside the gene matches: 8. Germline lookup yields CDR1 SGHRS and CDR2 YFSETQ. CDR3 length equals 15 residues. The CDR3 sequence: CASSTRTSGNSEQFF. CDR3 sequence (DNA): TGCGCCAGCAGCACCCGGACTAGCGGGAATAGTGAGCAGTTCTTC.

This sequence joins TRBV4-3 and TRBJ1-1; D is uncertain. CDR3 length equals 16 residues. Trimming removed 0 bases from V and 0 bases from J, with 11 bases in between. Germline lookup yields CDR1 LGHNA and CDR2 YSLEER. CDR3 residues: CASSQDPGRMNTEAFF. The CDR3 DNA is TGCGCCAGCAGCCAAGATCCGGGGAGGATGAACACTGAAGCTTTCTTT.

This sequence joins TRBV7-6 and TRBJ2-1; 12 nucleotides match TRBD2. V was clipped by 5 bases and J by 4 bases; unmatched bases: 3. The CDR3 runs 15 residues. Germline CDR1 and CDR2: SGHVS and FNYEAQ. CDR3 sequence reads: CASSGGLAGYNEQFF. In nucleotides, the CDR3 is TGTGCCAGCAGCGGTGGACTAGCGGGATACAATGAGCAGTTCTTC. The full variable domain, rest sourced from reference TRBV7-6 and TRBJ2-1, is GAGVSQSPRYKVTKRGQDVALRCDPISGHVSLYWYRQALGQGPEFLTYFNYEAQQDKSGLPNDRFSAERPEGSISTLTIQRTEQRDSAMYRCASSGGLAGYNEQFFGPGTRLTVL.

The chain links TRBV5-4 to TRBJ2-1, with TRBD2 as a possible D gene (6 bases). The CDR3 has 15 amino acids. V gave up 1 base and J gave up 6 bases, with 14 bases separating them. Per the germline V gene, CDR1 is SGHNT and CDR2 is YYREEE (reference sequence). CDR3 region: CASSLYGGFGNEQFF. The CDR3 bases are TGTGCCAGCAGCTTGTACGGAGGGTTCGGCAATGAGCAGTTCTTC. Full variable domain (rest looked up from reference TRBV5-4 and TRBJ2-1): ETGVTQSPTHLIKTRGQQVTLRCSSQSGHNTVSWYQQALGQGPQFIFQYYREEENGRGNFPPRFSGLQFPNYSSELNVNALELDDSALYLCASSLYGGFGNEQFFGPGTRLTVL.

The chain links TRBV4-1 to TRBJ2-5, with D uncertain. The CDR3 has 13 residues. Germline CDR1 reads MGHRA; CDR2 reads YSYEKL. With 1 base removed from V and 5 bases from J, the gap between germline ends came to 8 bases. CDR3 region: CASSQALDETQYF. In DNA form, the CDR3 reads TGCGCCAGCAGCCAAGCTCTAGACGAGACCCAGTACTTC.

The chain joins TRBV5-4 to TRBJ2-2; 12 nucleotides agree with TRBD1. From germline, CDR1 is SGHNT and CDR2 YYREEE (reference sequence). The V and J ends lost 4 bases and 6 bases, in that order; junction bases with no gene match: 13. This CDR3 is 18 amino acids long. The CDR3 sequence: CASSMGQGARAGAGELFF. For the CDR3, the DNA is TGTGCCAGCAGCATGGGACAGGGGGCAAGAGCGGGAGCCGGGGAGCTGTTTTTT.

The chain has TRBV9 and TRBJ1-2, with D maybe TRBD1 (6 bases). This CDR3 is built from 12 residues. V was trimmed by 7 bases and J by 5 bases, leaving 12 bases between them. From germline, CDR1 is SGDLS and CDR2 YYNGEE. Here the CDR3 DNA reads TGTGCCAGCGGGGGCAGGGAATATGGCTACACCTTC. Protein sequence: CASGGREYGYTF.

The chain recombines TRBV6-1 with TRBJ2-2, with D possibly TRBD1 on 6 matching bases. The CDR3 has 13 residues. Germline CDR1 MNHNS, CDR2 SASEGT. V was shortened by 6 bases and J by 6 bases, with 11 bases between the two germline ends. In DNA, the CDR3 is TGTGCCAGCAGAGGAACAGGGCCCGGGGAGCTGTTTTTT. Its protein product is CASRGTGPGELFF.

This chain uses TRBV18 with TRBJ2-7; TRBD1 aligns across 7 bases. V shed 2 bases and J 4 bases; nucleotides not matched to a gene: 8. The CDR3 is made up of 15 amino acids. CDR1 is KGHSH, CDR2 LQKENI, per germline. The CDR3 DNA sequence: TGTGCCAGCTCACCAGAGAGACAGGGAATGTACGAGCAGTACTTC. This sequence encodes CASSPERQGMYEQYF.

The rearrangement uses TRBV15 and TRBJ2-7; D is possibly TRBD1 (6 bases). Trimming took off 0 bases at V and 7 bases at J, with 16 bases between the two ends. CDR3 length equals 15 residues. CDR1 LNHNV and CDR2 YYDKDF come from the germline V gene (reference sequence). The CDR3: CATSRERGHPWEQYF. The CDR3 DNA reads TGTGCCACCAGCAGAGAGAGGGGACACCCTTGGGAGCAGTACTTC.

This clone came up once. The rearrangement uses TRBV4-1 and TRBJ2-7, with 9 bases identical to TRBD1. The V and J ends lost 1 base and 3 bases, in that order; junction bases with no gene match: 7. This CDR3 has 16 residues. Germline lookup yields CDR1 MGHRA and CDR2 YSYEKL. The CDR3 bases are TGCGCCAGCAGCCAAGGGTCGACAGGGGGGAGCTACGAGCAGTACTTC. Amino acids: CASSQGSTGGSYEQYF.

The chain combines TRBV25-1 with TRBJ2-1, with D maybe TRBD2 (6 bases). Germline lookup yields CDR1 MGHDK and CDR2 SYGVNS. V was pared by 5 bases and J by 4 bases, with 12 bases between. The CDR3 extends over 14 amino acids. DNA for the CDR3: TGTGCCAGCAGTTATAGCGGTCCGTACAATGAGCAGTTCTTC. This sequence encodes CASSYSGPYNEQFF.

The CDR3 reads CASRRLAGPYEQYF. In DNA form, the CDR3 reads TGTGCCAGCAGGAGACTAGCGGGGCCCTACGAGCAGTACTTC. The chain has TRBV2 and TRBJ2-7; TRBD2 aligns across 11 bases. The germline gives CDR1 SNHLY, CDR2 FYNNEI. The CDR3 runs 14 residues. With 6 bases clipped from V and 2 bases from J, the junction kept 3 bases outside the gene matches.

This clone was detected only once. This chain links TRBV4-3 with TRBJ2-1; 11 nucleotides align to TRBD1. The CDR3 is 14 residues long. V lost 4 bases and J lost 4; bases outside the gene matches: 0. Germline CDR1 is LGHNA and CDR2 is YSLEER. This CDR3 reads CASSRDRGYNEQFF. CDR3 coding DNA: TGCGCCAGCAGCCGGGACAGGGGGTACAATGAGCAGTTCTTC.

The rearrangement links TRBV18 to TRBJ2-3; 12 bases align to TRBD2. The CDR3 length is 18 residues. V shed 2 bases, J shed 2 bases, and the junction held 8 bases outside the gene matches. Germline CDR1 KGHSH, CDR2 LQKENI. The CDR3 DNA reads TGTGCCAGCTCACCAACTCCCCGGACTAGCGGGAACACAGATACGCAGTATTTT. It encodes CASSPTPRTSGNTDTQYF.

This chain joins TRBV7-9 and TRBJ1-1; TRBD1 matches at 7 bases. Per the germline V gene, CDR1 is SEHNR and CDR2 is FQNEAQ (reference sequence). This CDR3 has 16 residues. The junction had 15 bases not matched to a gene; V was cut back by 6 bases and J by 5 bases. The CDR3 DNA reads as TGTGCCAGCAGAGCCTACAGGGGCAGCGCAGGGACTGAAGCTTTCTTT. Amino acid sequence: CASRAYRGSAGTEAFF.